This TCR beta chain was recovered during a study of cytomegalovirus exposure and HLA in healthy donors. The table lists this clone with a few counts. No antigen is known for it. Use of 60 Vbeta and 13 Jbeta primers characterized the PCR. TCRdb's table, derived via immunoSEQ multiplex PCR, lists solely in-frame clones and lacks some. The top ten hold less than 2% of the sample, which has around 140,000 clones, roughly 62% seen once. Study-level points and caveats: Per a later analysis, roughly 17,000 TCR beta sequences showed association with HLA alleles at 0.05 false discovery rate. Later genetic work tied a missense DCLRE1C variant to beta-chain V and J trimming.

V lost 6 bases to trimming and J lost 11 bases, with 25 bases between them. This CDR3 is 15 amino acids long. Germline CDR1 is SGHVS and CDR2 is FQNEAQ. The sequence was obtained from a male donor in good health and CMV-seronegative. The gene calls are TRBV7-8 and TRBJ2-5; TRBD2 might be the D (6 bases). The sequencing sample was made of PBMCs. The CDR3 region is CASRKEWGSLGGQYF. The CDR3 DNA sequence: TGTGCCAGCAGAAAAGAATGGGGTAGCCTGGGGGGTCAGTACTTC.